What follows describes a single TCR beta chain. Antigen unknown. Read data end 3 residues before the CDR3 end; the end is taken from the germline J gene. The record originates from a study of T cells in women clearing cervical HPV infection. Method: immunoSEQ multiplex PCR; TCRdb's copy keeps in-frame clones and lacks some. Its clone listing holds 25,000 to 35,000 clones. Findings and limits, study-wide: Cases and controls were distinguished at AUC about 0.86 by richness and V genes.

CDR3 length: 17 residues. CDR1 KGHSH and CDR2 LQKENI come from the germline V gene. The chain employs TRBV18 and TRBJ1-2; D is ambiguous. The sample taken for sequencing was blood buffy coat. This clonotype originated in a woman aged 18 to 75 with a cervical HPV16 infection that either progressed to CIN3+ or cleared (not recorded which). CDR3 sequence: CASSPPSSSGRADTYTF. The covered CDR3 bases are TGTGCCAGCTCACCACCATCTTCTAGCGGCCGAGCAGATACC.